This paragraph covers one T cell receptor beta chain sequence. What it binds is not known. Each TCR cDNA library carried sample-specific barcodes on both ends. How the authors handled the data: Per-library CDR3 reads ranged roughly 2 to 4 million; clonotypes, ~90,000 to ~550,000. From the 5' RACE reads, TCRdb called clonotypes with MiXCR, one entry per CDR3 protein. The V and J calls and clone size come from TCRdb's table, not from the authors' own analysis. Found here are roughly 340,000 distinct CDR3 sequences, 28% of them singletons; the top ten hold roughly 6.1%. Six healthy women, forming three identical twin pairs, donated samples. The entry originates in a study of identical twins' blood T cells. Broader study findings: V gene usage reportedly matched far better within twin pairs than unrelated donors.

This clonotype was obtained from a woman aged 18-55 years in good health. Sequenced sample: PBMCs.

The CDR3 sequence: CASSGLLSGANVLTF. As DNA, the CDR3 is TGTGCCAGCAGCGGCTTACTTTCTGGGGCCAACGTCCTGACTTTC. The chain employs TRBV7-9 and TRBJ2-6; D is undetermined. The length of the CDR3 is 15 residues. The germline V gene has CDR1 SEHNR and CDR2 FQNEAQ (reference sequence). Trimming removed 5 bases from V and 1 base from J, with 9 bases in between.